Shown below are 19 T cell receptor beta chains from a single sample sequenced in a study of cytomegalovirus exposure and HLA in healthy donors. Primers: 60 Vbeta forward and 13 Jbeta reverse. Assay: immunoSEQ multiplex PCR; the TCRdb copy retains only in-frame clones and omits some. In the table there are about 160,000 clones, approximately 77% of which are singletons. Sequences were obtained from PBMCs. Receptor source: a man younger than 45 in good health and CMV-seropositive.

This clone was seen only a few times. The chain carries TRBV9 and TRBJ1-1; 11 positions match TRBD1. J was trimmed by 7 bases and V by 3 bases; bases with no gene match: 5. The germline CDR1 and CDR2 sequences are SGDLS and YYNGEE. The CDR3 length is 14 residues. The DNA for the CDR3 is TGTGCCAGCAGCGGTCGGGACAGGGGGGGTGAAGCTTTCTTT. Residues: CASSGRDRGGEAFF.

This clone was counted between two and nine times. The rearrangement joins TRBV5-4 to TRBJ1-3; TRBD1 matches 8 bases. Germline CDR1 reads SGHNT; CDR2 reads YYREEE (reference sequence). J lost 0 bases, V lost 0 bases, and 2 bases had no gene match. This CDR3 is 16 amino acids long. CDR3 protein: CASSLGQGFSGNTIYF. The CDR3 bases are TGTGCCAGCAGCTTGGGACAGGGGTTCTCTGGAAACACCATATATTTT.

This clone turned up a few times. The chain uses TRBV4-1 and TRBJ2-1; 14 positions agree with TRBD2. The CDR3 runs 17 residues. The germline gives CDR1 MGHRA, CDR2 YSYEKL. After removal of 0 bases from V and 6 bases from J, the junction contained 4 bases not matched to a gene. CDR3 sequence (DNA): TGCGCCAGCAGCCAAGAGGGGACTAGCGGGGGCCTCAATGAGCAGTTCTTC. It specifies CASSQEGTSGGLNEQFF.

The V and J genes are TRBV28 and TRBJ1-5, with a possible D match to TRBD1 (5 bases). Looked up from germline, CDR1 is MDHEN and CDR2 is SYDVKM. Trimming removed 4 bases from V and 8 bases from J, with 12 bases in between. The CDR3 extends over 13 amino acids. The DNA for the CDR3 is TGTGCCAGCAGTTCCAGGGTCTTAGAGCCCCAGCATTTT. It translates to CASSSRVLEPQHF.

The rearrangement uses TRBV4-2 and TRBJ2-6, with 11 bases aligning to TRBD2. J lost 0 bases, V lost 3 bases, and 7 bases had no gene match. The CDR3 is 19 residues long. CDR1 is LGHNA and CDR2 is YNFKEQ in the germline V gene. The CDR3 sequence is CASSHSLAGADSGANVLTF. DNA of the CDR3: TGTGCCAGCAGCCACTCACTAGCGGGGGCCGACTCTGGGGCCAACGTCCTGACTTTC.

This sequence joins TRBV6-1 and TRBJ2-7; 9 bases align to TRBD1. The CDR3 consists of 14 residues. Germline-derived CDR1 and CDR2 are MNHNS and SASEGT. The J segment lost 4 bases and the V segment lost 3 bases, leaving 4 bases of the junction unmatched. CDR3 region: CASSEGTGMYEQYF. The CDR3 nucleotides are TGTGCCAGCAGTGAGGGGACAGGGATGTACGAGCAGTACTTC.

The chain links TRBV4-1 to TRBJ2-1; 11 bases map to TRBD1. The CDR3 contains 15 residues. The V segment lost 2 bases and the J segment 6 bases; nucleotides outside the gene matches: 3. Per germline, CDR1 MGHRA and CDR2 YSYEKL. CDR3 DNA: TGCGCCAGCAGCCAAACCGGGACAGGGGGCAATGAGCAGTTCTTC. Protein: CASSQTGTGGNEQFF.

This clone was counted once. The chain is built from TRBV9 and TRBJ2-3; 8 bases are shared with TRBD2. V lost 0 bases, J lost 2 bases, and 5 bases stayed unmatched. The germline V gene has CDR1 SGDLS and CDR2 YYNGEE. The CDR3 has 16 residues. The DNA for the CDR3 is TGTGCCAGCAGCGTAGGAGCGGGGGTTTACACAGATACGCAGTATTTT. Translated, it gives CASSVGAGVYTDTQYF.

In this sample, this clone turned up once. This rearrangement joins TRBV18 to TRBJ2-7, with D hard to call. Deletions cut 5 bases from V and 1 base from J, with 9 bases between. Germline CDR1 is KGHSH and CDR2 is LQKENI. This CDR3 region has 13 residues. The CDR3 is CASSSDNSYEQYF. CDR3 sequence (DNA): TGTGCCAGCTCATCCGACAATTCCTACGAGCAGTACTTC.

V is TRBV5-1 and J is TRBJ2-3, with 7 bases fitting TRBD1. Losses at the gene ends were 0 bases for V and 2 bases for J; bases not matched to a gene: 9. Germline CDR1 SGHRS, CDR2 YFSETQ. This CDR3 contains 17 residues. CDR3 residues: CASSLGPATGDTDTQYF. In DNA, the CDR3 is TGCGCCAGCAGCTTGGGGCCAGCCACAGGGGACACAGATACGCAGTATTTT.

The V call is TRBV7-3, the J call TRBJ1-1; 8 bases align to TRBD1. Germline assignment: CDR1 SGHTA and CDR2 FQGTGA. This CDR3 region has 13 residues. V lost 5 bases, J lost 3 bases, and 2 bases stayed unmatched. Here the CDR3 DNA reads TGTGCCAGCAGCCCGACAGGGGACACTGAAGCTTTCTTT. It is translated as CASSPTGDTEAFF.

The CDR3 spells CASSLAIGTGQQEDTQYF. CDR3 nucleotide sequence: TGTGCCAGCAGCTTAGCGATAGGCACAGGCCAACAAGAGGATACGCAGTATTTT. V usage is TRBV7-6 and J usage is TRBJ2-3, with a weak D call TRBD1 (5 bases). V lost 0 bases and J 6 bases, leaving 22 bases between the germline ends. Per germline, CDR1 SGHVS and CDR2 FNYEAQ. This CDR3 has 18 amino acids.

CDR3 DNA: TGTGCCAGCAGTCTTAACAGGGGAGGCTATGGCTACACCTTC. Its protein product is CASSLNRGGYGYTF. The chain is built from TRBV6-5 and TRBJ1-2, with 7 bases aligning to TRBD1. Germline CDR1 and CDR2: MNHEY and SVGAGI. Germline trimming cut 5 bases from V and 4 bases from J; bases unmatched to any gene: 7. The CDR3 runs to 14 residues.

The CDR3 reads CASSQGRGGDTQYF. CDR3 in DNA: TGCGCCAGCAGCCAAGGGCGGGGAGGAGATACGCAGTATTTT. The rearrangement links TRBV4-1 to TRBJ2-3, with D tentatively TRBD2 (6 bases). Germline CDR1 MGHRA, CDR2 YSYEKL. Trimming stripped 1 base from V and 5 bases from J, with 10 bases between. This CDR3 has 14 residues.

This clone was picked up a small number of times. The chain couples TRBV15 to TRBJ1-6, with a tentative D call TRBD1 (6 bases). CDR3 length equals 14 residues. Germline-derived CDR1 and CDR2 are LNHNV and YYDKDF (reference sequence). V lost 3 bases and J lost 8, with 11 bases in between. As DNA, the CDR3 is TGTGCCACCAGCAGGGAGGGGGGGGATTCACCCCTCCACTTT. This encodes CATSREGGDSPLHF.

V gene TRBV2 combines with J gene TRBJ2-7; 7 bases map to TRBD2. Trimming took 7 bases from V and 0 from J; bases not matched to a gene: 9. CDR1 is SNHLY and CDR2 is FYNNEI in the germline V gene. This CDR3 is built from 15 residues. CDR3 in amino acids: CASMIETSASYEQYF. DNA of the CDR3: TGTGCCAGCATGATAGAAACTAGCGCCTCCTACGAGCAGTACTTC.

This chain connects TRBV30 to TRBJ1-1; 7 bases agree with TRBD1. The CDR3 is 15 amino acids. Trimming took 3 bases from V and 1 from J; bases not matched to a gene: 8. The V gene's germline CDR1 is GTSNPN and CDR2 SVGIG (reference sequence). As DNA, the CDR3 is TGTGCCTGGAGGGAATGGAGGGGGCGGAACACTGAAGCTTTCTTT. This translates into CAWREWRGRNTEAFF.

The chain is built from TRBV4-3 and TRBJ2-2, with TRBD1 identical over 8 bases. V was pared by 4 bases and J by 4 bases, with 8 bases of the junction left unmatched. Germline assignment: CDR1 LGHNA and CDR2 YSLEER. The CDR3 runs to 16 residues. CDR3: CASSRGQGMGTGELFF. The CDR3 DNA follows: TGCGCCAGCAGCCGAGGACAGGGTATGGGCACCGGGGAGCTGTTTTTT.

The J gene is TRBJ2-1, the V gene TRBV20-1; 7 bases fit TRBD1. Germline CDR1 and CDR2: DFQATT and SNEGSKA (reference sequence). CDR3 size: 11 residues. Trimming took 6 bases from V and 7 from J; bases not matched to a gene: 3. The CDR3 DNA sequence: TGCAGTGCAGTACAGGGGAATGAGCAGTTCTTC. Protein sequence: CSAVQGNEQFF.